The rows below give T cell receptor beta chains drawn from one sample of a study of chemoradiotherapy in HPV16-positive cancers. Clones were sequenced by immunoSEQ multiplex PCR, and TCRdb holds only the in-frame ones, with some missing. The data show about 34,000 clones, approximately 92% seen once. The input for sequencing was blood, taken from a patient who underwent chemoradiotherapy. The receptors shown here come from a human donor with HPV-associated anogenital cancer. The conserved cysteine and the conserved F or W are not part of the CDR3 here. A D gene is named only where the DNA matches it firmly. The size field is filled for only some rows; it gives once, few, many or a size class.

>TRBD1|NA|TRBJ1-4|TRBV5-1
ASSLSPGQPNEKLF
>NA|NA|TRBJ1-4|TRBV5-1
ASSAEATNEKLF
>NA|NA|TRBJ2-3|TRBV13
ASSSIQLVSDTQY
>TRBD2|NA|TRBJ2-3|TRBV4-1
ASSQAPGGVSTDTQY
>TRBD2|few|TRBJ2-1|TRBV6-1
ASSEASGGYNEQF
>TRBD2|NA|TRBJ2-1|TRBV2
ASSGTSGVSYNEQF
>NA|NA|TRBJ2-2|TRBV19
ASGTFNTGELF
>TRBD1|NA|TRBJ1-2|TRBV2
ASSETKRTGIGSGYT
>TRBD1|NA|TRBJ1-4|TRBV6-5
ASSPDRGQGKLF
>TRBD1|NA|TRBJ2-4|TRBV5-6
ASSFQGVVKNIQY
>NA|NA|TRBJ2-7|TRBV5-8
ASSLASRNEQY
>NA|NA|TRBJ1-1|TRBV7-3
ASSSGPNTEAF
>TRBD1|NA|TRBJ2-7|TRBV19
ASSIGGQDGEQY
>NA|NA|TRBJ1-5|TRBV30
AWSDGTSLNQPQH
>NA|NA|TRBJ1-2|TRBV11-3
ASSFQSRDNYGYT
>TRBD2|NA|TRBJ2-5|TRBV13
ASSLAGGRWTQY
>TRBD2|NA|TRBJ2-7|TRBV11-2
ASSLEGAGALSYEQY
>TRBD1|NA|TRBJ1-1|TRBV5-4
ASSRGQVGTEAF
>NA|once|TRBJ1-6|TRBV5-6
ASSFLSSPLH
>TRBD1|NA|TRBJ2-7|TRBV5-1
ASSSGQVSYEQY
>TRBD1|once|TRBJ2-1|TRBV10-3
AISDSGTAKNEQF
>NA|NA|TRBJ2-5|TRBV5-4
ASSLAETQY